Listed below are T cell receptor beta chains from one sample, sequenced in a study of OX40 agonist ivuxolimab in advanced cancers. Here immunoSEQ multiplex PCR was the method, and the copy in TCRdb shows in-frame clones only, minus some. Here the sample spans about 58,000 clones, roughly 80% being singletons. The material was CD4+ or CD8+ T cells sorted from blood, obtained in a trial of the OX40 agonist ivuxolimab. Receptors originate from an adult with an advanced solid tumor such as melanoma, head and neck, liver or kidney cancer. CDR3s include the opening cysteine and the closing phenylalanine or tryptophan. A D gene is named only where the DNA matches it firmly. Size is stated for part of the rows, as once, few or many counts, or as a class when the clone is expanded.

clone size	D gene	V gene	J gene	CDR3 protein	CDR3 DNA
NA	NA	TRBV6-6	TRBJ1-3	CASRTASGNTIYF	TGTGCCAGCAGAACAGCCTCTGGAAACACCATATATTTT
NA	NA	TRBV10-3	TRBJ2-7	CAISDSRKLSYEQYF	TGTGCCATCAGTGACTCGAGGAAACTCTCCTACGAGCAGTACTTC
NA	TRBD2	TRBV6-5	TRBJ2-5	CASSYRWLAGSETQYF	TGTGCCAGCAGTTATCGTTGGCTAGCGGGGAGCGAGACCCAGTACTTC
NA	TRBD1	TRBV2	TRBJ2-3	CASSRDRSTDTQYF	TGTGCCAGCAGTCGGGACAGAAGCACAGATACGCAGTATTTT
NA	NA	TRBV10-3	TRBJ2-1	CAISFTRAARGNEQFF	TGTGCCATCAGTTTCACCCGGGCCGCGAGGGGGAATGAGCAGTTCTTC
NA	TRBD1	TRBV4-3	TRBJ1-6	CASSQERTGLSSYNSPLHF	TGCGCCAGCAGCCAAGAAAGGACAGGACTAAGCTCCTATAATTCACCCCTCCACTTT
NA	TRBD2	TRBV7-9	TRBJ2-1	CASSLGGFNEQFF	TGTGCCAGCAGCTTGGGGGGGTTCAATGAGCAGTTCTTC
NA	NA	TRBV19	TRBJ2-6	CASLKGAGANVLTF	TGTGCCAGTCTTAAAGGAGCTGGGGCCAACGTCCTGACTTTC
NA	NA	TRBV18	TRBJ1-4	CASSPDQATNEKLFF	TGTGCCAGCTCACCAGATCAAGCAACTAATGAAAAACTGTTTTTT
NA	NA	TRBV14	TRBJ1-2	CASSQSDPFANYGYTF	TGTGCCAGCAGCCAGAGCGACCCCTTTGCTAACTATGGCTACACCTTC
NA	NA	TRBV11-3	TRBJ2-5	CASSPRANQETQYF	TGTGCCAGCAGCCCCCGGGCCAACCAAGAGACCCAGTACTTC
NA	NA	TRBV6-6	TRBJ1-2	CASSPERSNYGYTF	TGTGCCAGCAGCCCCGAAAGATCCAACTATGGCTACACCTTC
NA	TRBD2	TRBV7-9	TRBJ2-3	CASPSGASTDTQYF	TGTGCCAGCCCCAGCGGGGCTAGCACAGATACGCAGTATTTT
NA	TRBD2	TRBV19	TRBJ2-3	CASVPLGASGGGVDTQYF	TGTGCCAGTGTACCCCTCGGGGCGAGCGGGGGGGGTGTAGATACGCAGTATTTT
once	NA	TRBV4-1	TRBJ2-3	CASSQDIINTDTQYF	TGCGCCAGCAGCCAAGATATAATAAACACAGATACGCAGTATTTT
NA	NA	TRBV5-1	TRBJ2-1	CASSLGLKGPNVDEQFF	TGCGCCAGCAGCTTGGGGTTGAAGGGACCCAATGTAGATGAGCAGTTCTTC
NA	NA	TRBV6-1	TRBJ2-1	CASSEVWGVNNEQFF	TGTGCCAGCAGTGAAGTGTGGGGGGTGAACAATGAGCAGTTCTTC
NA	NA	TRBV18	TRBJ2-3	CASSPNSPPDTQYF	TGTGCCAGCTCACCAAACAGTCCCCCAGATACGCAGTATTTT
NA	TRBD2	TRBV19	TRBJ2-2	CASSIQGLAGFGELFF	TGTGCCAGTAGTATTCAGGGCCTAGCGGGGTTCGGGGAGCTGTTTTTT
NA	TRBD1	TRBV18	TRBJ2-1	CASGGQVDNEQFF	TGTGCCAGCGGAGGACAGGTAGACAATGAGCAGTTCTTC
NA	TRBD1	TRBV4-1	TRBJ1-2	CASSQVSGRGSNYGYTF	TGCGCCAGCAGCCAAGTGAGCGGCAGGGGGTCTAACTATGGCTACACCTTC
once	NA	TRBV28	TRBJ1-6	CASSRFRQGAAGSPLHF	TGTGCCAGCAGCCGATTCCGCCAGGGCGCCGCGGGGTCACCCCTCCACTTT
NA	NA	TRBV11-1	TRBJ1-6	CASSLARGRSPLHF	TGTGCCAGCAGCTTAGCGCGGGGTCGATCACCCCTCCACTTT
NA	TRBD1	TRBV6-5	TRBJ1-6	CASTPGQGARSPLHF	TGTGCCAGCACCCCCGGACAGGGGGCGCGGTCACCCCTCCACTTT
NA	NA	TRBV18	TRBJ2-3	CASSPTLSGTDTQYF	TGTGCCAGCTCCCCTACACTCTCTGGCACAGATACGCAGTATTTT
NA	NA	TRBV2	TRBJ1-3	CASSEFGGSSGNTIYF	TGTGCCAGCAGTGAATTCGGAGGAAGTTCTGGAAACACCATATATTTT
NA	NA	TRBV6-5	TRBJ1-6	CASSEGTPLHF	TGTGCCAGCAGTGAGGGTACACCCCTCCACTTT
NA	NA	TRBV9	TRBJ2-5	CASSPSQSLETQYF	TGTGCCAGCAGCCCAAGCCAATCCCTAGAGACCCAGTACTTC
NA	TRBD1	TRBV2	TRBJ2-7	CASSTRQGSASNHEQYF	TGTGCCAGCAGTACTCGACAGGGCTCGGCCTCGAACCACGAGCAGTACTTC
NA	NA	TRBV7-3	TRBJ2-3	CASSFQGTGTQYF	TGTGCCAGCAGCTTCCAGGGGACGGGTACGCAGTATTTT
NA	TRBD2	TRBV7-3	TRBJ2-3	CASSRSSGAADTQYF	TGTGCCAGCAGCAGATCTAGCGGGGCTGCGGATACGCAGTATTTT
NA	NA	TRBV30	TRBJ2-1	CAWARQDSNYNEQFF	TGTGCCTGGGCAAGACAGGACAGCAACTACAATGAGCAGTTCTTC
NA	NA	TRBV29-1	TRBJ1-2	CSARGEAHYGYTF	TGCAGCGCAAGGGGCGAGGCGCACTATGGCTACACCTTC
few	NA	TRBV30	TRBJ1-6	CAWSLGLDNSPLHF	TGTGCCTGGAGTCTCGGGCTTGATAATTCACCCCTCCACTTT
NA	TRBD1	TRBV9	TRBJ2-6	CASSGQGEDGANVLTF	TGTGCCAGCAGCGGACAGGGGGAAGATGGGGCCAACGTCCTGACTTTC
once	NA	TRBV7-9	TRBJ2-5	CASSLGEVETQYF	TGTGCCAGCAGCTTAGGGGAGGTAGAGACCCAGTACTTC
NA	NA	TRBV28	TRBJ1-5	CASSFGGGGNQPQHF	TGTGCCAGCAGTTTTGGTGGCGGAGGCAATCAGCCCCAGCATTTT
NA	TRBD1	TRBV11-1	TRBJ2-7	CASSPEGTVTYEQYF	TGTGCCAGCAGCCCAGAGGGGACAGTGACCTACGAGCAGTACTTC
NA	NA	TRBV11-3	TRBJ1-1	CASSSPWTYEAFF	TGTGCCAGCAGCTCCCCCTGGACGTATGAAGCTTTCTTT
NA	TRBD1	TRBV9	TRBJ1-2	CASADPRKGAYGYTF	TGTGCCAGCGCAGACCCCCGGAAGGGGGCTTATGGCTACACCTTC
few	NA	TRBV19	TRBJ2-7	CASRDAWSSYEQYF	TGTGCCAGTAGGGACGCCTGGAGCTCCTACGAGCAGTACTTC
few	NA	TRBV29-1	TRBJ1-1	CSVEDQRTEAFF	TGCAGCGTTGAAGATCAACGCACTGAAGCTTTCTTT
medium-sized	NA	TRBV30	TRBJ1-5	CAWSVEGEQPQHF	TGTGCCTGGAGTGTCGAGGGAGAACAGCCCCAGCATTTT
NA	NA	TRBV11-3	TRBJ1-2	CASNRTGYYGYTF	TGTGCCAGCAATAGAACAGGGTATTATGGCTACACCTTC
NA	NA	TRBV7-3	TRBJ2-1	CASSLTSDSHNEQFF	TGTGCCAGCAGCTTAACGAGCGACTCGCACAATGAGCAGTTCTTC
NA	NA	TRBV7-2	TRBJ2-1	CASSLDFSYNEQFF	TGTGCCAGCAGCTTAGATTTCAGCTACAATGAGCAGTTCTTC
few	NA	TRBV5-1	TRBJ1-1	CASSSRASTEAFF	TGCGCCAGCAGCTCCAGGGCTAGCACTGAAGCTTTCTTT
once	NA	TRBV7-2	TRBJ1-2	CASSLAGKDGYTF	TGTGCCAGCAGCTTAGCGGGAAAGGACGGCTACACCTTC
NA	TRBD2	TRBV30	TRBJ2-2	CAFREGGYTGELFF	TGTGCCTTCCGGGAGGGGGGTTATACCGGGGAGCTGTTTTTT
NA	TRBD2	TRBV10-3	TRBJ2-3	CAISESRTSGGASTDTQYF	TGTGCCATCAGTGAGTCAAGGACTAGCGGGGGGGCTAGCACAGATACGCAGTATTTT
NA	TRBD1	TRBV28	TRBJ1-2	CATGTGVYGYTF	TGTGCCACAGGGACAGGGGTCTATGGCTACACCTTC
NA	TRBD2	TRBV6-5	TRBJ2-7	CASRNGLAGAYEQYF	TGTGCCAGCAGAAACGGACTAGCGGGGGCCTACGAGCAGTACTTC
NA	NA	TRBV30	TRBJ1-5	CAWSVESNQPQHF	TGTGCCTGGAGTGTAGAGAGCAATCAGCCCCAGCATTTT
NA	NA	TRBV28	TRBJ2-6	CASSFEQGRAVSGANVLTF	TGTGCCAGCAGTTTTGAACAGGGTCGGGCAGTCTCTGGGGCCAACGTCCTGACTTTC
NA	NA	TRBV7-2	TRBJ1-4	CASSTGRSASLFF	TGTGCCAGCAGCACCGGAAGGTCAGCTTCACTGTTTTTT
NA	NA	TRBV9	TRBJ1-1	CASSPLGNEAFF	TGTGCCAGCAGCCCCCTTGGTAACGAAGCTTTCTTT